This is a list of T cell receptor beta chains from one sample in a study of blood T cell repertoires in COVID-19. Assay: immunoSEQ multiplex PCR; the TCRdb copy retains only in-frame clones and omits some. The sample has about 80,000 clones, more than 70% seen once. Sequenced input: peripheral blood. The receptors were gathered from a woman aged 80 or older with acute or convalescent COVID-19. CDR3s include the opening cysteine and the closing phenylalanine or tryptophan. The D gene is left open where the match is weak. Only part of the rows carry a size: once, few, many, or a class if the clone is expanded.

D gene: NA; V gene: TRBV7-9; CDR3 length: 14; J gene: TRBJ2-5; clone size: NA; CDR3 protein: CASSPRLLQETQYF; CDR3 DNA: TGTGCCAGCAGCCCCAGACTACTCCAAGAGACCCAGTACTTC
D gene: NA; V gene: TRBV9; CDR3 length: 13; J gene: TRBJ2-1; clone size: NA; CDR3 protein: CASSYRGYNEQFF; CDR3 DNA: TGTGCCAGCAGCTACCGGGGCTACAATGAGCAGTTCTTC
D gene: NA; V gene: TRBV6-1; CDR3 length: 14; J gene: TRBJ2-2; clone size: NA; CDR3 protein: CASSETVRTGELFF; CDR3 DNA: TGTGCCAGCAGTGAAACTGTCCGCACCGGGGAGCTGTTTTTT
D gene: NA; V gene: TRBV6-5; CDR3 length: 15; J gene: TRBJ1-6; clone size: NA; CDR3 protein: CASSYGDPQGSPLHF; CDR3 DNA: TGTGCCAGCAGTTACGGGGACCCCCAGGGGTCACCCCTCCACTTT
D gene: NA; V gene: TRBV15; CDR3 length: 19; J gene: TRBJ2-2; clone size: NA; CDR3 protein: CATSRDVVRGWSNTGELFF; CDR3 DNA: TGTGCCACCAGCAGAGATGTGGTCAGGGGTTGGTCGAACACCGGGGAGCTGTTTTTT
D gene: NA; V gene: TRBV21-1; CDR3 length: 20; J gene: TRBJ2-2; clone size: NA; CDR3 protein: CASTPGPWEGPLPNSGELFF; CDR3 DNA: TGTGCCAGCACCCCGGGTCCGTGGGAGGGCCCTTTACCTAATTCCGGGGAGCTGTTTTTT
D gene: TRBD2; V gene: TRBV19; CDR3 length: 16; J gene: TRBJ2-2; clone size: NA; CDR3 protein: CASSVLAGDETGELFF; CDR3 DNA: TGTGCCAGTAGTGTACTAGCGGGGGATGAAACCGGGGAGCTGTTTTTT
D gene: TRBD1; V gene: TRBV6-5; CDR3 length: 14; J gene: TRBJ2-5; clone size: NA; CDR3 protein: CASSQGTGAETQYF; CDR3 DNA: TGTGCCAGCAGCCAAGGCACAGGGGCGGAGACCCAGTACTTC
D gene: NA; V gene: TRBV27; CDR3 length: 13; J gene: TRBJ1-1; clone size: NA; CDR3 protein: CASRTSANTEAFF; CDR3 DNA: TGTGCCAGCAGGACTTCGGCGAACACTGAAGCTTTCTTT
D gene: TRBD2; V gene: TRBV3-1/TRBV3-2; CDR3 length: 16; J gene: TRBJ2-3; clone size: NA; CDR3 protein: CASSPGTSPSTDTQYF; CDR3 DNA: TGTGCCAGCAGCCCGGGGACTAGCCCTAGCACAGATACGCAGTATTTT
D gene: NA; V gene: TRBV11-3; CDR3 length: 15; J gene: TRBJ2-7; clone size: NA; CDR3 protein: CASSLGPGLPYEQYF; CDR3 DNA: TGTGCCAGCAGCTTAGGGCCCGGACTACCGTATGAGCAGTACTTC
D gene: NA; V gene: TRBV7-2; CDR3 length: 14; J gene: TRBJ2-1; clone size: NA; CDR3 protein: CASSPRDGNNEQFF; CDR3 DNA: TGTGCCAGCAGCCCCCGAGACGGGAACAATGAGCAGTTCTTC
D gene: TRBD1; V gene: TRBV19; CDR3 length: 15; J gene: TRBJ1-3; clone size: NA; CDR3 protein: CASSLRRDSGNTIYF; CDR3 DNA: TGTGCCAGTAGTCTTCGACGGGACAGCGGAAACACCATATATTTT
D gene: TRBD2; V gene: TRBV6-5; CDR3 length: 13; J gene: TRBJ2-5; clone size: NA; CDR3 protein: CASRDSGGETQYF; CDR3 DNA: TGTGCCAGCAGGGATAGCGGGGGAGAGACCCAGTACTTC
D gene: TRBD2; V gene: TRBV4-1; CDR3 length: 15; J gene: TRBJ2-7; clone size: NA; CDR3 protein: CASSQRTSGPYEQYF; CDR3 DNA: TGCGCCAGCAGCCAGAGGACTAGCGGCCCCTACGAGCAGTACTTC
D gene: TRBD2; V gene: TRBV3-1/TRBV3-2; CDR3 length: 16; J gene: TRBJ2-1; clone size: NA; CDR3 protein: CASSQDIGGGAGEQFF; CDR3 DNA: TGTGCCAGCAGCCAAGATATCGGCGGGGGGGCGGGTGAGCAGTTCTTC
D gene: NA; V gene: TRBV28; CDR3 length: 14; J gene: TRBJ2-2; clone size: NA; CDR3 protein: CASLSSANTGELFF; CDR3 DNA: TGTGCCAGCCTGTCTAGCGCTAACACCGGGGAGCTGTTTTTT
D gene: NA; V gene: TRBV6-2/TRBV6-3; CDR3 length: 15; J gene: TRBJ2-5; clone size: NA; CDR3 protein: CASSYIAGIQETQYF; CDR3 DNA: TGTGCCAGCAGTTACATTGCAGGTATTCAAGAGACCCAGTACTTC
D gene: NA; V gene: TRBV2; CDR3 length: 14; J gene: TRBJ1-1; clone size: NA; CDR3 protein: CASRRQSSNTEAFF; CDR3 DNA: TGTGCCAGCAGAAGACAGTCATCAAACACTGAAGCTTTCTTT
D gene: NA; V gene: TRBV6-5; CDR3 length: 12; J gene: TRBJ2-1; clone size: once; CDR3 protein: CASSLQGGEQFF; CDR3 DNA: TGTGCCAGCAGTCTACAGGGCGGTGAGCAGTTCTTC
D gene: NA; V gene: TRBV21-1; CDR3 length: 11; J gene: TRBJ1-1; clone size: NA; CDR3 protein: CAIANRGEAFF; CDR3 DNA: TGTGCCATCGCAAACAGGGGTGAAGCTTTCTTT
D gene: TRBD1; V gene: TRBV4-3; CDR3 length: 14; J gene: TRBJ2-7; clone size: NA; CDR3 protein: CASSPGQGAYEQYF; CDR3 DNA: TGCGCCAGCAGCCCGGGACAGGGGGCCTACGAGCAGTACTTC
D gene: TRBD2; V gene: TRBV3-1/TRBV3-2; CDR3 length: 15; J gene: TRBJ2-7; clone size: NA; CDR3 protein: CASSWAERGEYEQYF; CDR3 DNA: TGTGCCAGCAGCTGGGCCGAGCGGGGGGAATACGAGCAGTACTTC
D gene: NA; V gene: TRBV29-1; CDR3 length: 11; J gene: TRBJ1-1; clone size: NA; CDR3 protein: CSVYRVTEAFF; CDR3 DNA: TGCAGCGTTTATCGGGTCACTGAAGCTTTCTTT
D gene: TRBD1; V gene: TRBV3-1/TRBV3-2; CDR3 length: 16; J gene: TRBJ1-4; clone size: few; CDR3 protein: CASSYRRQGSNEKLFF; CDR3 DNA: TGTGCCAGCAGCTATCGTCGACAGGGCTCTAATGAAAAACTGTTTTTT
D gene: NA; V gene: TRBV4-1; CDR3 length: 15; J gene: TRBJ2-3; clone size: NA; CDR3 protein: CASSQERGVIDTQYF; CDR3 DNA: TGCGCCAGCAGCCAAGAAAGGGGCGTAATTGATACGCAGTATTTT
D gene: TRBD1; V gene: TRBV4-1; CDR3 length: 15; J gene: TRBJ1-2; clone size: once; CDR3 protein: CASSQDGTGGGGYTF; CDR3 DNA: TGCGCCAGCAGCCAAGACGGAACAGGGGGTGGGGGCTACACCTTC
D gene: TRBD1; V gene: TRBV3-1/TRBV3-2; CDR3 length: 15; J gene: TRBJ1-1; clone size: NA; CDR3 protein: CASSHQGAGNTEAFF; CDR3 DNA: TGTGCCAGCAGCCATCAGGGGGCAGGTAACACTGAAGCTTTCTTT
D gene: NA; V gene: TRBV19; CDR3 length: 13; J gene: TRBJ1-4; clone size: NA; CDR3 protein: CASRGTVGEKLFF; CDR3 DNA: TGTGCCAGTCGGGGGACGGTCGGGGAAAAACTGTTTTTT
D gene: NA; V gene: TRBV7-2; CDR3 length: 15; J gene: TRBJ2-2; clone size: NA; CDR3 protein: CASRLNPGAAGELFF; CDR3 DNA: TGTGCCAGCAGGTTAAATCCAGGGGCGGCCGGGGAGCTGTTTTTT
D gene: NA; V gene: TRBV12-3/TRBV12-4; CDR3 length: 12; J gene: TRBJ2-1; clone size: NA; CDR3 protein: CASSFGGNEQFF; CDR3 DNA: TGTGCCAGCAGTTTCGGGGGCAATGAGCAGTTCTTC
D gene: TRBD1; V gene: TRBV7-3; CDR3 length: 13; J gene: TRBJ1-3; clone size: NA; CDR3 protein: CASSPTGVGTIYF; CDR3 DNA: TGTGCCAGCAGCCCGACAGGGGTGGGCACCATATATTTT
D gene: TRBD1; V gene: TRBV4-1; CDR3 length: 16; J gene: TRBJ1-6; clone size: once; CDR3 protein: CASSQGSGQGASSLHF; CDR3 DNA: TGCGCCAGCAGTCAAGGATCGGGACAGGGGGCGTCGTCCCTCCACTTT
D gene: TRBD1; V gene: TRBV11-2; CDR3 length: 13; J gene: TRBJ2-7; clone size: NA; CDR3 protein: CASRPGQKYEQYF; CDR3 DNA: TGTGCCAGCAGGCCGGGACAGAAATACGAGCAGTACTTC
D gene: NA; V gene: TRBV5-1; CDR3 length: 16; J gene: TRBJ1-3; clone size: NA; CDR3 protein: CASSLSRTVSGNTIYF; CDR3 DNA: TGCGCCAGCAGCTTGTCCCGGACAGTTTCTGGAAACACCATATATTTT
D gene: TRBD1; V gene: TRBV7-9; CDR3 length: 16; J gene: TRBJ1-5; clone size: NA; CDR3 protein: CASSFFTGDSNQPQHF; CDR3 DNA: TGTGCCAGCAGCTTTTTTACAGGGGATAGCAATCAGCCCCAGCATTTT
D gene: NA; V gene: TRBV4-3; CDR3 length: 16; J gene: TRBJ1-1; clone size: NA; CDR3 protein: CASSQVRTAMNTEAFF; CDR3 DNA: TGCGCCAGCAGCCAAGTGAGGACAGCCATGAACACTGAAGCTTTCTTT
D gene: TRBD1; V gene: TRBV5-1; CDR3 length: 14; J gene: TRBJ1-2; clone size: NA; CDR3 protein: CASSRGQVNYGYTF; CDR3 DNA: TGCGCCAGCAGCAGGGGACAGGTTAACTATGGCTACACCTTC
D gene: NA; V gene: TRBV10-3; CDR3 length: 13; J gene: TRBJ1-4; clone size: few; CDR3 protein: CAIRGGDREKLFF; CDR3 DNA: TGTGCCATCAGGGGGGGGGATCGGGAAAAACTGTTTTTT
D gene: TRBD1; V gene: TRBV6-6; CDR3 length: 14; J gene: TRBJ2-7; clone size: NA; CDR3 protein: CASSTSGQGREQYF; CDR3 DNA: TGTGCCAGCAGTACCTCGGGACAGGGGCGTGAGCAGTACTTC
D gene: TRBD1; V gene: TRBV5-1; CDR3 length: 15; J gene: TRBJ1-2; clone size: NA; CDR3 protein: CASSPGQGRNYGYTF; CDR3 DNA: TGCGCCAGCAGCCCAGGACAGGGAAGAAACTATGGCTACACCTTC
D gene: NA; V gene: TRBV6-1; CDR3 length: 14; J gene: TRBJ1-6; clone size: NA; CDR3 protein: CASSSDNWNSPLHF; CDR3 DNA: TGTGCCAGCAGTTCCGACAACTGGAATTCACCCCTCCACTTT
D gene: NA; V gene: TRBV30; CDR3 length: 14; J gene: TRBJ2-1; clone size: NA; CDR3 protein: CAWRQQGWANEQFF; CDR3 DNA: TGTGCCTGGAGGCAACAGGGTTGGGCCAATGAGCAGTTCTTC
D gene: NA; V gene: TRBV5-6; CDR3 length: 15; J gene: TRBJ2-3; clone size: NA; CDR3 protein: CASSADRPPGATQYF; CDR3 DNA: TGTGCCAGCAGCGCTGACAGGCCCCCCGGAGCTACGCAGTATTTT
D gene: TRBD1; V gene: TRBV28; CDR3 length: 14; J gene: TRBJ1-5; clone size: NA; CDR3 protein: CASSLSEGAQPQHF; CDR3 DNA: TGTGCCAGCAGTTTATCTGAGGGGGCACAGCCCCAGCATTTT
D gene: TRBD2; V gene: TRBV30; CDR3 length: 14; J gene: TRBJ2-2; clone size: NA; CDR3 protein: CAYGTSGHTGELFF; CDR3 DNA: TGTGCCTATGGGACTAGCGGTCACACCGGGGAGCTGTTTTTT
D gene: NA; V gene: TRBV9; CDR3 length: 15; J gene: TRBJ2-2; clone size: NA; CDR3 protein: CASSAAGLNTGELFF; CDR3 DNA: TGTGCCAGCAGCGCGGCGGGGCTTAACACCGGGGAGCTGTTTTTT
D gene: NA; V gene: TRBV6-2/TRBV6-3; CDR3 length: 14; J gene: TRBJ2-7; clone size: NA; CDR3 protein: CASSSSAGDYEQYF; CDR3 DNA: NA
D gene: NA; V gene: TRBV5-4; CDR3 length: 13; J gene: TRBJ2-1; clone size: NA; CDR3 protein: CASSRGGDNEQFF; CDR3 DNA: TGTGCCAGCAGCCGAGGGGGAGACAATGAGCAGTTCTTC
D gene: NA; V gene: TRBV6-1; CDR3 length: 12; J gene: TRBJ2-3; clone size: NA; CDR3 protein: CASSESLDTQYF; CDR3 DNA: TGTGCCAGCAGTGAAAGCCTAGATACGCAGTATTTT
D gene: NA; V gene: TRBV5-1; CDR3 length: 12; J gene: TRBJ2-7; clone size: NA; CDR3 protein: CASSGDFYEQYF; CDR3 DNA: TGCGCCAGCAGCGGGGACTTCTACGAGCAGTACTTC
D gene: NA; V gene: TRBV5-6; CDR3 length: 14; J gene: TRBJ1-3; clone size: once; CDR3 protein: CASSYFRGGNTIYF; CDR3 DNA: TGTGCCAGCAGCTACTTTAGGGGGGGAAACACCATATATTTT
D gene: TRBD2; V gene: TRBV29-1; CDR3 length: 14; J gene: TRBJ2-5; clone size: NA; CDR3 protein: CSVEVLAGAETQYF; CDR3 DNA: TGCAGCGTTGAAGTCCTAGCGGGAGCGGAGACCCAGTACTTC
D gene: NA; V gene: TRBV4-1; CDR3 length: 17; J gene: TRBJ1-2; clone size: NA; CDR3 protein: CASSQEPEGTFNHGYTF; CDR3 DNA: TGCGCCAGCAGCCAGGAGCCCGAGGGGACATTTAATCATGGCTACACCTTC
D gene: NA; V gene: TRBV10-2; CDR3 length: 16; J gene: TRBJ1-5; clone size: NA; CDR3 protein: CASQQGGGYSNQPQHF; CDR3 DNA: TGCGCCAGCCAACAGGGAGGGGGTTATAGCAATCAGCCCCAGCATTTT
D gene: NA; V gene: TRBV12-5; CDR3 length: 15; J gene: TRBJ2-3; clone size: NA; CDR3 protein: CASGLVLGPSDTQYF; CDR3 DNA: TGTGCTAGTGGTTTGGTACTAGGGCCGTCAGATACGCAGTATTTT
D gene: NA; V gene: TRBV3-1/TRBV3-2; CDR3 length: 15; J gene: TRBJ2-5; clone size: NA; CDR3 protein: CASSQDLRRQETQYF; CDR3 DNA: TGTGCCAGCAGCCAAGATCTACGCCGCCAAGAGACCCAGTACTTC
D gene: TRBD2; V gene: TRBV7-7; CDR3 length: 17; J gene: TRBJ2-1; clone size: NA; CDR3 protein: CASSLALAGGPGDEQFF; CDR3 DNA: TGTGCTAGCAGCTTAGCTCTAGCGGGGGGGCCAGGGGATGAGCAGTTCTTC
D gene: TRBD1; V gene: TRBV6-5; CDR3 length: 13; J gene: TRBJ1-6; clone size: NA; CDR3 protein: CASSPRDRSPLHF; CDR3 DNA: TGTGCCAGCAGTCCACGGGACAGGTCACCCCTCCACTTT